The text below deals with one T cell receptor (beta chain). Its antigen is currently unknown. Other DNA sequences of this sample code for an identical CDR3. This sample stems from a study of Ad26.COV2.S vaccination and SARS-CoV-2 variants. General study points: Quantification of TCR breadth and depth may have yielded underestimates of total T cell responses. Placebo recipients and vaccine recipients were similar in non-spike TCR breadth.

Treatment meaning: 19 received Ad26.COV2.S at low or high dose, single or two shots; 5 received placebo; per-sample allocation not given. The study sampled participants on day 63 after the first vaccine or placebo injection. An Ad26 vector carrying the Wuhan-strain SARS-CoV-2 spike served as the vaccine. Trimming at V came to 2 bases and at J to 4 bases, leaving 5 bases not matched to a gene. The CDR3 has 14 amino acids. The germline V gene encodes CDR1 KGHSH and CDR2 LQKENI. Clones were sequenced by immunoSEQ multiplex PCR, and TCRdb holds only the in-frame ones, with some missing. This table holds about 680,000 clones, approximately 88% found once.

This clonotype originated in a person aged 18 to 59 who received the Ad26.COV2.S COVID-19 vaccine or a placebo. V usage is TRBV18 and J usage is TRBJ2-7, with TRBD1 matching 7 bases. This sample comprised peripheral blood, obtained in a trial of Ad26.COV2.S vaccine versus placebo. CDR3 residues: CASSPGDRSYEQYF. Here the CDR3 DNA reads TGTGCCAGCTCACCAGGGGACAGATCATACGAGCAGTACTTC.